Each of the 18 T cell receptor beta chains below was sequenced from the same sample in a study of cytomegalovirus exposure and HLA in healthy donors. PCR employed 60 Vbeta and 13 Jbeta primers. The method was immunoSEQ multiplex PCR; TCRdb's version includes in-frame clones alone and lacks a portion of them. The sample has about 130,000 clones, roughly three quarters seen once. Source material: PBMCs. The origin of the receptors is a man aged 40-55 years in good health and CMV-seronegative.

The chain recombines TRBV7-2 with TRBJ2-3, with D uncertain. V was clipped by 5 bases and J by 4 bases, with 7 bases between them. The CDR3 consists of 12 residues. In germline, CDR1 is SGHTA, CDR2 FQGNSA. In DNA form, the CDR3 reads TGTGCCAGCAGCCCCCATTCAGATACGCAGTATTTT. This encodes CASSPHSDTQYF. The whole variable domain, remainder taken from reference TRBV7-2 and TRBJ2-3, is GAGVSQSPSNKVTEKGKDVELRCDPISGHTALYWYRQSLGQGLEFLIYFQGNSAPDKSGLPSDRFSAERTGGSVSTLTIQRTQQEDSAVYLCASSPHSDTQYFGPGTRLTVL.

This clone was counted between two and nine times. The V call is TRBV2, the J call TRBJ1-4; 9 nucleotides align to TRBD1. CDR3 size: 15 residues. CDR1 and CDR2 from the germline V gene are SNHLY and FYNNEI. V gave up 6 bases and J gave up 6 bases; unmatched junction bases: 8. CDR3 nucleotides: TGTGCCAGCAGCTCCGGGACAGGGCTTGATGAAAAACTGTTTTTT. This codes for CASSSGTGLDEKLFF.

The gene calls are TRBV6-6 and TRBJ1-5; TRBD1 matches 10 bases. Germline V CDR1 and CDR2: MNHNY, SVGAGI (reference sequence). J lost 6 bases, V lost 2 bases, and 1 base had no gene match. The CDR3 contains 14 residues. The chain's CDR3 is CASSYGDRGQPQHF. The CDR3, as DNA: TGTGCCAGCAGTTACGGGGACAGGGGTCAGCCCCAGCATTTT.

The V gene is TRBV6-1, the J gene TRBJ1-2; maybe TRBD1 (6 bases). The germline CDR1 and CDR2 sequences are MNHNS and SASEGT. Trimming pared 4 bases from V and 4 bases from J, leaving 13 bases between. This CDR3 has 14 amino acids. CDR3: CASSGQEFPYGYTF. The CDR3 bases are TGTGCCAGCAGTGGACAGGAGTTTCCCTATGGCTACACCTTC.

The CDR3 DNA is TGTGCCTGGAGTTCCGGGGTAAACACTGAAGCTTTCTTT. Translated: CAWSSGVNTEAFF. The gene calls are TRBV30 and TRBJ1-1; the D is unclear. The CDR3 is made up of 13 amino acids. Looked up from germline, CDR1 is GTSNPN and CDR2 is SVGIG (reference sequence). Trimming pared 2 bases from V and 2 bases from J, leaving 9 bases between.

CDR3 nucleotides: TGTGCCAGCAGTGGAGGACTTAGGTCCTACGAGCAGTACTTC. This codes for CASSGGLRSYEQYF. The chain has TRBV6-1 and TRBJ2-7; a weak D match, TRBD2 (5 bases). Germline V gene lookup returns CDR1 MNHNS and CDR2 SASEGT. The length of the CDR3 is 14 residues. V shed 4 bases and J shed 1 base, with 11 bases lying between them.

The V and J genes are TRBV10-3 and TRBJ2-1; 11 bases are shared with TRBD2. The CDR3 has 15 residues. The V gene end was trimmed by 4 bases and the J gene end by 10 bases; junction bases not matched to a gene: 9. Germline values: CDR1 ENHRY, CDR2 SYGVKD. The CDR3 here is CAISVTSGRRWEQFF. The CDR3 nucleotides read TGTGCCATCAGTGTAACTAGCGGGAGACGGTGGGAGCAGTTCTTC.

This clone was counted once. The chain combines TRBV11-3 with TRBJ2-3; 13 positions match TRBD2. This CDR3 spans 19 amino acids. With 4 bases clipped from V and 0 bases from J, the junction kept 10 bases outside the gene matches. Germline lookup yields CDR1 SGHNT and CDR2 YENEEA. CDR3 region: CASSSLGLAGDPSTDTQYF. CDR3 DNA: TGTGCCAGCAGCTCCCTCGGACTAGCGGGGGACCCTAGCACAGATACGCAGTATTTT.

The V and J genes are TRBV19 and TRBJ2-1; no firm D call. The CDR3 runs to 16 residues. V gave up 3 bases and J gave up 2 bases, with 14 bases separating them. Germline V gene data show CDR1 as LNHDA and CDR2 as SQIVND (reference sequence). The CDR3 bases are TGTGCCAGTAGTATTGACATCTTTGCCCCCTACAATGAGCAGTTCTTC. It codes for CASSIDIFAPYNEQFF.

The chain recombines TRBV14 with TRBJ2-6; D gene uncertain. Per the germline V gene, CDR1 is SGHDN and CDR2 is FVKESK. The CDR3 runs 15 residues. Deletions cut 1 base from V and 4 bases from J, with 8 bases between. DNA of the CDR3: TGTGCCAGCAGCCAAGTCCGGCGGGGGGCCAACGTCCTGACTTTC. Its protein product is CASSQVRRGANVLTF.

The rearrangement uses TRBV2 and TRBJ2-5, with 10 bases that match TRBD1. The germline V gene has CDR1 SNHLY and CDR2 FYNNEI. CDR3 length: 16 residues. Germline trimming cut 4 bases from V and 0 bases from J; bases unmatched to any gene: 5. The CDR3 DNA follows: TGTGCCAGCAGTGTCGGACAGGGGGAGTACCAAGAGACCCAGTACTTC. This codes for CASSVGQGEYQETQYF.

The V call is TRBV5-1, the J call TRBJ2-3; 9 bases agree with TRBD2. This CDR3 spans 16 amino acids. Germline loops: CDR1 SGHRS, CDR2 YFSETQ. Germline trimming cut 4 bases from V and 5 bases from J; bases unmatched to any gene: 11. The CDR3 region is CASSLFAGGPGDTQYF. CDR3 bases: TGCGCCAGCAGCCTCTTTGCGGGAGGGCCTGGAGATACGCAGTATTTT.

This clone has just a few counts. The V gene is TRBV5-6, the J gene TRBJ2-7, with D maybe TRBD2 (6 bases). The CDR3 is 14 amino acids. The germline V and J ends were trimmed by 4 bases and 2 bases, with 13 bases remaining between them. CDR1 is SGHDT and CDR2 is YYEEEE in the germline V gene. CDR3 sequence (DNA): TGTGCCAGCAGCCCCAAACTAGCTGCCTACGAGCAGTACTTC. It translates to CASSPKLAAYEQYF.

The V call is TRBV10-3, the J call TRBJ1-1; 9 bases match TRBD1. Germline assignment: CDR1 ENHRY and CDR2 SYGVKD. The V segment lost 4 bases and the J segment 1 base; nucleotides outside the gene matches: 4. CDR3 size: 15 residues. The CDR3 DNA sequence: TGTGCCATCAGTGCCGGGGACAGGGCGAACACTGAAGCTTTCTTT. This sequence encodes CAISAGDRANTEAFF.

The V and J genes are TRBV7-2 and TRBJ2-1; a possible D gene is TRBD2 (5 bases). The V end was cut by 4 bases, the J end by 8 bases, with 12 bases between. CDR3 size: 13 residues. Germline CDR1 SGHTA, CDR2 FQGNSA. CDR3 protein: CASSSGRGHEQFF. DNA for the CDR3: TGTGCCAGCAGCTCCGGTCGAGGGCATGAGCAGTTCTTC.

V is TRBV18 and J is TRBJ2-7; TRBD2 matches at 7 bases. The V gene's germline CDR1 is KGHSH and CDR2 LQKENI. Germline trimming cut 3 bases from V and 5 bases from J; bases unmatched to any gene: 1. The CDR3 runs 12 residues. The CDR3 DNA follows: TGTGCCAGCTCACCGGGAGGGGACGAGCAGTACTTC. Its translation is CASSPGGDEQYF.

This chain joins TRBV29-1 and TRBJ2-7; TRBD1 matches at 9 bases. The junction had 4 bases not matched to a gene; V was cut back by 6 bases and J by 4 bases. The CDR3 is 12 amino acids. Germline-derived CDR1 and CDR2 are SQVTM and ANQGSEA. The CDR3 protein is CSVGTGTYEQYF. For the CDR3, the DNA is TGCAGCGTCGGGACAGGGACGTACGAGCAGTACTTC.

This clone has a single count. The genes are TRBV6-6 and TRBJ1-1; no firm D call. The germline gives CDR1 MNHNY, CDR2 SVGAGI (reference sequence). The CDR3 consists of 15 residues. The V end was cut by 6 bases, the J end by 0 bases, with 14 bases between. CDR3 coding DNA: TGTGCCAGCAGGGCTAGCGTGGTCGTGAACACTGAAGCTTTCTTT. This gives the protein CASRASVVVNTEAFF.